This T cell receptor (beta chain) stems from a study of cytomegalovirus exposure and HLA in healthy donors. Turning to the study itself: Early released data had tens of millions of unique TCRs, all coming from HLA-typed donors.

The CDR3 contains 17 residues. Trimming cost V 4 bases and J 7 bases; bases outside gene matches: 14. The germline gives CDR1 MNHEY, CDR2 SMNVEV (reference sequence). About this clone itself: Its antigen is not identified.

Study-level findings and limits: Reports described diagnosis of cytomegalovirus status by the classifier as highly specific and sensitive.

A multiplex PCR was run with 60 Vbeta primers and 13 Jbeta primers. Clones were sequenced by immunoSEQ multiplex PCR, and TCRdb holds only the in-frame ones, with some missing. The profile covers over 100,000 clones, with around 83% appearing a single time and about 8.1% taken by the ten largest. The J gene is TRBJ2-1, the V gene TRBV27; 9 nucleotides line up with TRBD1. Sequencing input: PBMCs. The clonotype originates from a woman between 45 and 65 years old in good health and CMV-seropositive. The CDR3 spells CASSSGGAQGAINEQFF. In nucleotides, the CDR3 is TGTGCCAGCAGTTCTGGTGGGGCACAGGGGGCTATAAATGAGCAGTTCTTC.